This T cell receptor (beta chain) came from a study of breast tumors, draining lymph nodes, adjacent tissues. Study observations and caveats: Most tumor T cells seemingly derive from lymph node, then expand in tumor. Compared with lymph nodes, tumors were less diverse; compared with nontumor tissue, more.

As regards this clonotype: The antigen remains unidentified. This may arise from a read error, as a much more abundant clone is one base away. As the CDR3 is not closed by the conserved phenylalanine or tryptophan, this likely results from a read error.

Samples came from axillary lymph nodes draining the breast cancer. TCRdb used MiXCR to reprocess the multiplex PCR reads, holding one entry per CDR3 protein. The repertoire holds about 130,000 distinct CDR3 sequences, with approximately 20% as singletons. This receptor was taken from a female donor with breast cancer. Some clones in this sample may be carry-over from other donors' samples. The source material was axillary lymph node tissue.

The CDR3 sequence: CASSEAPDINEQFL. For the CDR3, the DNA is TGTGCCAGCAGTGAAGCGCCGGACATCAATGAGCAGTTCCTC. The rearrangement joins TRBV2 to TRBJ2-1, with D possibly being TRBD1 (5 bases). The germline V gene encodes CDR1 SNHLY and CDR2 FYNNEI. Trimming cost V 0 bases and J 6 bases, with 9 bases left between them. The CDR3 runs 14 residues.